The 20 T cell receptor beta chains below were found in one sample sequenced in a study of T cell responses to AZD1222 COVID-19 vaccine. This table comes from immunoSEQ multiplex PCR, and its TCRdb copy is limited to in-frame clones, with some not included. The data hold over 70,000 clones, with around 88% observed a single time. The sequencing here drew on peripheral blood, taken on day 0 of MenACWY control vaccination. The receptors originated from an adult in good health.

To note about this clone: Only one base separates this from a far larger clonotype, so it likely reflects a read error. V and J are TRBV15 and TRBJ1-6, with 7 bases matching TRBD1. This CDR3 is 14 amino acids long. V lost 7 bases and J lost 7; bases outside the gene matches: 7. Germline values: CDR1 LNHNV, CDR2 YYDKDF (reference sequence). CDR3 nucleotide sequence: TGTGCCACCAACACGGACAGGAAGAATTCACCCCTCCACTTT. This encodes CATNTDRKNSPLHF.

The chain combines TRBV28 with TRBJ1-2, with D tentatively TRBD1 (5 bases). Germline V lookup: CDR1 MDHEN, CDR2 SYDVKM. The CDR3 runs to 14 residues. The V gene lost 6 bases and the J gene lost 8 bases, with 19 bases spanning the gap. CDR3 amino acids: CASSPGPTLGGYTF. The CDR3 DNA reads TGTGCCAGCAGCCCGGGACCTACATTGGGAGGCTACACCTTC.

The CDR3 DNA sequence: TGTGCCAGCCGAGACGGGGGCCAAGATTCACCCCTCCACTTT. Amino acids: CASRDGGQDSPLHF. V is TRBV7-9 and J is TRBJ1-6; tentatively, D is TRBD1 (6 bases). V was trimmed by 8 bases and J by 8 bases, leaving 16 bases between them. Germline CDR1 is SEHNR and CDR2 is FQNEAQ (reference sequence). This CDR3 spans 14 amino acids. The complete variable domain, with remaining parts taken from reference TRBV7-9 and TRBJ1-6, reads DTGVSQNPRHKITKRGQNVTFRCDPISEHNRLYWYRQTLGQGPEFLTYFQNEAQLEKSRLLSDRFSAERPKGSFSTLEIQRTEQGDSAMYLCASRDGGQDSPLHFGNGTRLTVT.

J is TRBJ2-5 and V is TRBV14; D is unresolved. In germline, CDR1 is SGHDN, CDR2 FVKESK. CDR3 length: 14 residues. V was trimmed by 2 bases and J by 7 bases, leaving 14 bases between them. This CDR3 reads CASSQTGPPATQYF. CDR3 sequence (DNA): TGTGCCAGCAGCCAAACCGGACCACCGGCGACCCAGTACTTC.

CDR3 DNA: TGTGCCAGCAGCTTAGAAACCCCCACAGGCCAATATAATTCACCCCTCCACTTT. Translating gives CASSLETPTGQYNSPLHF. This chain links TRBV7-9 with TRBJ1-6; tentative D call: TRBD1 (5 bases). Germline CDR1 and CDR2: SEHNR and FQNEAQ (reference sequence). V was clipped by 1 base and J by 4 bases, with 17 bases between them. The CDR3 is 18 amino acids. Filled out from reference TRBV7-9 and TRBJ1-6, the complete variable domain reads DTGVSQNPRHKITKRGQNVTFRCDPISEHNRLYWYRQTLGQGPEFLTYFQNEAQLEKSRLLSDRFSAERPKGSFSTLEIQRTEQGDSAMYLCASSLETPTGQYNSPLHFGNGTRLTVT.

The chain employs TRBV9 and TRBJ1-3, with a weak D call TRBD1 (5 bases). This CDR3 region has 15 residues. The germline V gene encodes CDR1 SGDLS and CDR2 YYNGEE. The V and J ends lost 0 bases and 6 bases respectively, with 13 bases between them. This CDR3 reads CASSVGGQGVNTIYF. DNA of the CDR3: TGTGCCAGCAGCGTAGGTGGGCAGGGTGTAAACACCATATATTTT.

The chain is built from TRBV14 and TRBJ1-1; TRBD1 might be the D (5 bases). In germline, CDR1 is SGHDN, CDR2 FVKESK. The V end was cut by 8 bases, the J end by 1 base, with 11 bases between. The CDR3 has 13 residues. CDR3 sequence: CASRRGTNTEAFF. The CDR3 DNA reads TGTGCCAGCCGTCGGGGGACGAACACTGAAGCTTTCTTT.

As DNA, the CDR3 is TGTGCCAGCAGTTTCCGGACAGGACAAGAGACCCAGTACTTC. Residues: CASSFRTGQETQYF. The chain is built from TRBV2 and TRBJ2-5; 7 positions agree with TRBD1. V lost 5 bases to trimming and J lost 2 bases; unmatched junction nucleotides: 5. The CDR3 contains 14 residues. Germline values: CDR1 SNHLY, CDR2 FYNNEI.

As concerns this clone: A much bigger clone sits one base away, suggesting this may be a read error. V and J are TRBV19 and TRBJ1-5, with TRBD1 matching over 7 bases. The CDR3 length is 16 residues. After removal of 4 bases from V and 2 bases from J, the junction contained 8 bases not matched to a gene. Looked up from germline, CDR1 is LNHDA and CDR2 is SQIVND (reference sequence). The CDR3 nucleotides are TGTGCCAGTAGTAGGACAGGAACCGTTGGCAATCAGCCCCAGCATTTT. Encoded protein: CASSRTGTVGNQPQHF.

The chain combines TRBV7-9 with TRBJ1-5; weak D call: TRBD1 (5 bases). Germline V CDR1 and CDR2: SEHNR, FQNEAQ (reference sequence). V lost 1 base to trimming and J lost 0 bases, with 10 bases between them. The CDR3 contains 16 residues. CDR3 in DNA: TGTGCCAGCAGCTTAGGCGGGGCGGGTAGCAATCAGCCCCAGCATTTT. Translating gives CASSLGGAGSNQPQHF.

The rearrangement links TRBV5-6 to TRBJ2-3; the match to TRBD2 covers 7 bases. This CDR3 spans 15 amino acids. V lost 0 bases to trimming and J lost 1 base; unmatched junction nucleotides: 2. In germline, CDR1 is SGHDT, CDR2 YYEEEE. The CDR3 DNA reads as TGTGCCAGCAGCTTGGGGGGAGGGGGCACAGATACGCAGTATTTT. This encodes CASSLGGGGTDTQYF.

This clone has a single count. CDR3 sequence reads: CASSLGGLSSSTDTQYF. Here the CDR3 DNA reads TGTGCCAGCAGCTTAGGAGGGCTTAGCAGCAGCACAGATACGCAGTATTTT. The genes are TRBV7-9 and TRBJ2-3; a weak D match, TRBD2 (5 bases). Germline V CDR1 and CDR2: SEHNR, FQNEAQ (reference sequence). This CDR3 has 17 amino acids. Trimming stripped 1 base from V and 0 bases from J, with 14 bases between.

V usage is TRBV7-2 and J usage is TRBJ1-1; tentatively, D is TRBD1 (6 bases). The CDR3 has 15 amino acids. The V end lost 4 bases, the J end lost 8 bases, and 20 bases lay between the germline ends. Germline loops: CDR1 SGHTA, CDR2 FQGNSA. For the CDR3, the DNA is TGTGCCAGCAGCTCCCGGCGGGGGGCGGGTTCCGAAGCTTTCTTT. Protein sequence: CASSSRRGAGSEAFF. The full variable domain, rest sourced from reference TRBV7-2 and TRBJ1-1, is GAGVSQSPSNKVTEKGKDVELRCDPISGHTALYWYRQSLGQGLEFLIYFQGNSAPDKSGLPSDRFSAERTGGSVSTLTIQRTQQEDSAVYLCASSSRRGAGSEAFFGQGTRLTVV.

V usage is TRBV21-1 and J usage is TRBJ1-5; whether TRBD1, the table's D call, matches the DNA was not checked. TRBV21-1 is assigned pseudogene status. This CDR3 region has 13 residues. This CDR3 is CASSGPTNQPQHF. The DNA for the CDR3 is TGTGCCAGCAGCGGCCCCACCAATCAGCCCCAGCATTTT.

The chain combines TRBV5-1 with TRBJ2-5; unclear D gene. V gave up 0 bases and J gave up 1 base, with 10 bases separating them. Germline CDR1 is SGHRS and CDR2 is YFSETQ. This CDR3 contains 15 residues. The CDR3 DNA reads as TGCGCCAGCAGCTTGGGAACGAAGACCCAAGAGACCCAGTACTTC. It is translated as CASSLGTKTQETQYF.

The J gene is TRBJ1-5, the V gene TRBV7-8, with 9 bases matching TRBD1. CDR1 and CDR2 (germline): SGHVS, FQNEAQ. V was clipped by 5 bases and J by 4 bases; unmatched bases: 6. The CDR3 is 15 residues long. The CDR3 spells CASSVRTGENQPQHF. The DNA of the CDR3 is TGTGCCAGCAGCGTGCGGACAGGGGAAAATCAGCCCCAGCATTTT.

The V gene is TRBV29-1, the J gene TRBJ2-3, with D possibly matching TRBD2 (7 bases). The V end lost 8 bases, the J end lost 5 bases, and 23 bases lay between the germline ends. Per the germline V gene, CDR1 is SQVTM and CDR2 is ANQGSEA. There are 15 residues in the CDR3. The CDR3 coding sequence is TGCAGCCCGAGGGGCCGAAGGGGGGGGAAAGATACGCAGTATTTT. Protein: CSPRGRRGGKDTQYF.

V usage is TRBV18 and J usage is TRBJ2-3; 13 bases are shared with TRBD2. This CDR3 contains 18 residues. V trimming: 2 bases; J trimming: 4 bases; junction bases outside the gene matches: 9. The germline gives CDR1 KGHSH, CDR2 LQKENI. CDR3 loop: CASSPDGRLAGGADTQYF. The CDR3 bases are TGTGCCAGCTCACCAGATGGGAGACTAGCGGGGGGAGCAGATACGCAGTATTTT. Variable domain in full (rest from reference TRBV18 and TRBJ2-3): NAGVMQNPRHLVRRRGQEARLRCSPMKGHSHVYWYRQLPEEGLKFMVYLQKENIIDESGMPKERFSAEFPKEGPSILRIQQVVRGDSAAYFCASSPDGRLAGGADTQYFGPGTRLTVL.

This rearrangement joins TRBV7-2 to TRBJ1-2, with D possibly being TRBD1 (5 bases). The germline V gene encodes CDR1 SGHTA and CDR2 FQGNSA. V gave up 1 base and J gave up 4 bases, with 10 bases separating them. The length of the CDR3 is 14 residues. CDR3 sequence (DNA): TGTGCCAGCAGCTTAGATGTCAGGGTCTATGGCTACACCTTC. Translation: CASSLDVRVYGYTF.

The chain combines TRBV27 with TRBJ2-1; D is unclear. The V end was cut by 5 bases, the J end by 6 bases, with 14 bases between. Germline assignment: CDR1 MNHEY and CDR2 SMNVEV (reference sequence). The CDR3 is 14 residues long. The CDR3 here is CASSPRDLRNEQFF. The DNA for the CDR3 is TGTGCCAGCAGTCCCCGCGACTTGCGCAATGAGCAGTTCTTC.